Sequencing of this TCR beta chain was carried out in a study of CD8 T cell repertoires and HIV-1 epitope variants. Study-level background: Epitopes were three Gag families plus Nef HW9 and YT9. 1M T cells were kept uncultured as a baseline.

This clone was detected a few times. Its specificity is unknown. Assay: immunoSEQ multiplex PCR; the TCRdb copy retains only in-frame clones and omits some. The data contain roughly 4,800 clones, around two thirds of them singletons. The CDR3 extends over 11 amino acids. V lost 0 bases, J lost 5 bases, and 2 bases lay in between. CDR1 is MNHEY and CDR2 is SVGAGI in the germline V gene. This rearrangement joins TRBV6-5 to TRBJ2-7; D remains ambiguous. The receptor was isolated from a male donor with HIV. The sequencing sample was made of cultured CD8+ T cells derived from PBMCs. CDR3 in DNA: TGTGCCAGCAGTTACTCAAACGAGCAGTACTTC. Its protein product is CASSYSNEQYF.